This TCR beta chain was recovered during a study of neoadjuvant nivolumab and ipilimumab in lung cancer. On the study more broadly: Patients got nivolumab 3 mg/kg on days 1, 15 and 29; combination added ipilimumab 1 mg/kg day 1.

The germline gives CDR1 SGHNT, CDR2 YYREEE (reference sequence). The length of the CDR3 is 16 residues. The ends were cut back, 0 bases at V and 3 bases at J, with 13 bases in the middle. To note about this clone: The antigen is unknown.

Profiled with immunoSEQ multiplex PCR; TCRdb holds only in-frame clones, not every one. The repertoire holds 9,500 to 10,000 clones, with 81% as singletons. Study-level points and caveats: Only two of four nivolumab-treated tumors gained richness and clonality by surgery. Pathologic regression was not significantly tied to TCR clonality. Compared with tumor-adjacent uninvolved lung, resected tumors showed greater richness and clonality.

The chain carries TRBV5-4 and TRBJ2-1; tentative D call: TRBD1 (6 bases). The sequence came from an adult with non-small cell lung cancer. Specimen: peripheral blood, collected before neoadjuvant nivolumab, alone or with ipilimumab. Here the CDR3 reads CASSLEWTVGYNEQFF. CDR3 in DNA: TGTGCCAGCAGCTTGGAATGGACAGTGGGCTACAATGAGCAGTTCTTC.